Listed here are 25 T cell receptor beta chains from one sample, sequenced in a study of T-cell reconstitution after alpha-beta-depleted transplantation in children. Preparation of the TCRbeta library involved a method that used unique molecular identifiers. Using its own MiXCR run on the PCR reads, TCRdb lists one record per CDR3 protein. The sample carries around 78,000 distinct CDR3 sequences, 13% to 15% recorded once. This sample comprised PBMCs, mostly from graft donor cells, obtained 180 days after TCRalphabeta/CD19-depleted stem cell transplant. The origin of the receptors is a male patient between 2 and 10 years old who had a stem cell transplant for acute lymphoblastic leukemia, so the T cells may come from the graft donor.

In this sample, this clonotype turned up a few times. V gene TRBV9 combines with J gene TRBJ2-5; D is tentatively TRBD1 or TRBD2 (6 bases each). In germline, CDR1 is SGDLS, CDR2 YYNGEE. V lost 5 bases to trimming and J lost 3 bases, with 17 bases between them. This CDR3 region has 15 residues. CDR3 residues: CASRGGAGMEETQYF. The CDR3 DNA is TGTGCCAGCAGGGGGGGCGCTGGAATGGAAGAGACCCAGTACTTC.

This clonotype turned up a few times. The chain joins TRBV24-1 to TRBJ2-1; perhaps TRBD2 as D (5 bases). Trimming removed 3 bases at V and 8 bases at J, with 16 bases between. The CDR3 sequence is 15 residues long. Per the germline V gene, CDR1 is KGHDR and CDR2 is SFDVKD. The CDR3 loop is CATSDPLGPGDEQFF. The DNA of the CDR3 is TGTGCCACCAGTGATCCACTAGGGCCCGGGGATGAGCAGTTCTTC.

This clonotype was picked up a small number of times. V usage is TRBV20-1 and J usage is TRBJ1-2, with D uncertain. The CDR3 length is 13 residues. The ends were cut back, 2 bases at V and 0 bases at J, with 7 bases in the middle. Germline lookup yields CDR1 DFQATT and CDR2 SNEGSKA (reference sequence). As DNA, the CDR3 is TGCAGTGCTAGATGGCAGACTAACTATGGCTACACCTTC. Encoded protein: CSARWQTNYGYTF.

Only a few counts were recorded for this clonotype. This rearrangement joins TRBV18 to TRBJ1-5; possible D gene TRBD1, 6 bases. CDR3 length: 16 amino acids. V gave up 2 bases and J gave up 2 bases, with 13 bases separating them. The germline V gene encodes CDR1 KGHSH and CDR2 LQKENI. The CDR3: CASSPSGPGGNQPQHF. The CDR3 nucleotides read TGTGCCAGCTCACCATCGGGGCCAGGGGGCAATCAGCCCCAGCATTTT.

Many counts were recorded for this clonotype. V usage is TRBV12-3 or TRBV12-4 and J usage is TRBJ1-1; no definite D call. The CDR3 spans 12 residues. V was trimmed by 3 bases and J by 5 bases, leaving 7 bases between them. The CDR3 loop is CASSFTRTEAFF. In DNA form, the CDR3 reads TGTGCCAGCAGTTTCACCCGAACTGAAGCTTTCTTT.

This clonotype has just a few counts. This chain uses TRBV9 with TRBJ1-2; D remains ambiguous. Germline V gene lookup returns CDR1 SGDLS and CDR2 YYNGEE. The CDR3 is 12 amino acids. V was clipped by 7 bases and J by 8 bases, with 15 bases between them. For the CDR3, the DNA is TGTGCCAGCGAGGGTCCCTACTGGGGCTACACCTTC. Protein: CASEGPYWGYTF.

The rearrangement uses TRBV6-5 and TRBJ1-5; D remains unclear. V lost 2 bases to trimming and J lost 1 base, with 15 bases between them. This CDR3 comprises 17 residues. Germline CDR1 is MNHEY and CDR2 is SVGAGI. In DNA form, the CDR3 reads TGTGCCAGCAGTTACAGGGCCCAAAGGATCAGCAATCAGCCCCAGCATTTT. Translated, it gives CASSYRAQRISNQPQHF.

The J gene is TRBJ2-3, the V gene TRBV7-7; D is unresolved. The CDR3 runs to 14 residues. The V gene lost 3 bases and the J gene lost 0 bases, with 7 bases spanning the gap. CDR1 and CDR2 from the germline V gene are SSHAT and FNYEAQ (reference sequence). CDR3 residues: CASSLGSSTDTQYF. CDR3 nucleotides: TGTGCCAGCAGCTTGGGCTCTAGCACAGATACGCAGTATTTT.

The rearrangement joins TRBV12-3 or TRBV12-4 to TRBJ2-1; 8 bases agree with TRBD1. This CDR3 has 16 residues. V gave up 6 bases and J gave up 2 bases; unmatched junction bases: 9. DNA of the CDR3: TGTGCCAGCAGCAAACTCCGGGACAGGCCCTACAATGAGCAGTTCTTC. It encodes CASSKLRDRPYNEQFF.

The V gene is TRBV5-1, the J gene TRBJ2-3; 8 nucleotides align to TRBD1. The V segment lost 4 bases and the J segment 4 bases; nucleotides outside the gene matches: 2. CDR1 and CDR2 (germline): SGHRS, YFSETQ. This CDR3 is built from 13 residues. CDR3 in amino acids: CASSPRGPDTQYF. In DNA form, the CDR3 reads TGCGCCAGCAGCCCCAGGGGGCCAGATACGCAGTATTTT.

This clonotype was counted between two and nine times. This chain joins TRBV5-1 and TRBJ2-4; D ambiguous. There are 16 residues in the CDR3. The germline V and J ends were trimmed by 4 bases and 1 base, with 15 bases remaining between them. CDR1 SGHRS and CDR2 YFSETQ come from the germline V gene. DNA for the CDR3: TGCGCCAGCAGCAGGACGGTGCCTGGTGCCAAAAACATTCAGTACTTC. Protein sequence: CASSRTVPGAKNIQYF.

This clonotype was counted between two and nine times. The chain carries TRBV20-1 and TRBJ2-3, with a possible D match to TRBD1 (6 bases). This CDR3 region has 13 residues. With 3 bases removed from V and 5 bases from J, the gap between germline ends came to 12 bases. CDR1 is DFQATT and CDR2 is SNEGSKA in the germline V gene (reference sequence). The CDR3 loop is CSASWGPGDTQYF. As DNA, the CDR3 is TGCAGTGCTAGTTGGGGGCCCGGAGATACGCAGTATTTT.

In this sample, this clonotype turned up many times. This chain uses TRBV12-3 or TRBV12-4 with TRBJ2-7, with TRBD1 identical over 8 bases. The CDR3 covers 14 residues. Unmatched junction bases numbered 2, after V lost 1 base and J lost 3 bases. CDR3 nucleotide sequence: TGTGCCAGCAGTTTAGGGACAGGGTTCTACGAGCAGTACTTC. This sequence encodes CASSLGTGFYEQYF.

This clonotype occurred a few times. This chain joins TRBV9 and TRBJ2-5, with TRBD2 identical over 10 bases. CDR3 length: 15 amino acids. Germline V lookup: CDR1 SGDLS, CDR2 YYNGEE. Trimming took 3 bases from V and 7 from J; bases not matched to a gene: 9. CDR3: CASSAAAGGPGTQYF. Written as DNA, the CDR3 is TGTGCCAGCAGCGCCGCAGCGGGAGGGCCGGGGACCCAGTACTTC.

The rearrangement links TRBV7-9 to TRBJ2-1; weak D call: TRBD1 (6 bases). CDR3 length: 14 amino acids. Germline V gene lookup returns CDR1 SEHNR and CDR2 FQNEAQ (reference sequence). Trimming removed 7 bases at V and 8 bases at J, with 18 bases between. CDR3 region: CASTRGPGAYEQFF. The CDR3 DNA reads TGTGCCAGCACCAGGGGCCCAGGGGCATATGAGCAGTTCTTC. The whole variable domain, remainder taken from reference TRBV7-9 and TRBJ2-1, is DTGVSQNPRHKITKRGQNVTFRCDPISEHNRLYWYRQTLGQGPEFLTYFQNEAQLEKSRLLSDRFSAERPKGSFSTLEIQRTEQGDSAMYLCASTRGPGAYEQFFGPGTRLTVL.

This clonotype was observed a few times. V usage is TRBV11-2 and J usage is TRBJ2-7; D is tentatively TRBD1 or TRBD2 (5 bases each). This CDR3 region has 14 residues. V dropped 1 base and J dropped 4 bases, with 11 bases sitting between them. CDR1 is SGHAT and CDR2 is FQNNGV in the germline V gene. The chain's CDR3 is CASSLGGARYEQYF. For the CDR3, the DNA is TGTGCCAGCAGCTTAGGAGGGGCTCGGTACGAGCAGTACTTC. The full variable domain, rest sourced from reference TRBV11-2 and TRBJ2-7, is EAGVAQSPRYKIIEKRQSVAFWCNPISGHATLYWYQQILGQGPKLLIQFQNNGVVDDSQLPKDRFSAERLKGVDSTLKIQPAKLEDSAVYLCASSLGGARYEQYFGPGTRLTVT.

This rearrangement joins TRBV5-1 to TRBJ2-1, with 8 bases fitting TRBD1. Losses at the gene ends were 0 bases for V and 7 bases for J; bases not matched to a gene: 6. Germline V CDR1 and CDR2: SGHRS, YFSETQ. The CDR3 is 15 residues long. CDR3 sequence: CASSLGGQAPNEQFF. The CDR3 nucleotides read TGCGCCAGCAGCTTGGGGGGACAGGCCCCAAATGAGCAGTTCTTC.

This clonotype was recorded at least ten times. The chain employs TRBV10-3 and TRBJ2-7; D unclear. Trimming stripped 0 bases from V and 6 bases from J, with 12 bases between. This CDR3 region has 14 residues. Germline V gene lookup returns CDR1 ENHRY and CDR2 SYGVKD. CDR3 loop: CAISESRSAGEQYF. The CDR3 DNA reads TGTGCCATCAGTGAGTCTAGATCGGCCGGCGAGCAGTACTTC.

The chain links TRBV5-1 to TRBJ2-3; D unclear. Germline V gene data show CDR1 as SGHRS and CDR2 as YFSETQ. Trimming took 10 bases from V and 0 from J, leaving 15 bases between them. CDR3 length equals 14 residues. CDR3 nucleotide sequence: TGCGCCTGCGACCGGACGGCTAGCACAGATACGCAGTATTTT. Translation gives CACDRTASTDTQYF. The variable domain in full, completed from reference TRBV5-1 and TRBJ2-3, reads KAGVTQTPRYLIKTRGQQVTLSCSPISGHRSVSWYQQTPGQGLQFLFEYFSETQRNKGNFPGRFSGRQFSNSRSEMNVSTLELGDSALYLCACDRTASTDTQYFGPGTRLTVL.

V gene TRBV5-1 combines with J gene TRBJ2-5, with D possibly being TRBD1 (6 bases). CDR1 and CDR2 (germline): SGHRS, YFSETQ. CDR3 length: 14 amino acids. Trimming stripped 4 bases from V and 2 bases from J, with 12 bases between. The CDR3 sequence: CASSPTGLQETQYF. As DNA, the CDR3 is TGCGCCAGCAGCCCGACAGGCCTTCAAGAGACCCAGTACTTC.

Ten or more counts support this clonotype. This chain links TRBV29-1 with TRBJ2-3, with TRBD1 as a possible D gene (6 bases). Germline V gene sequence: CDR1 SQVTM, CDR2 ANQGSEA. V was trimmed by 4 bases and J by 2 bases, leaving 13 bases between them. The CDR3 totals 14 residues. CDR3 sequence reads: CSVGSRGNTDTQYF. CDR3 DNA: TGCAGCGTTGGATCTAGGGGGAACACAGATACGCAGTATTTT.

Turning to this clonotype: The CDR3 ends on some other residue instead of the conserved phenylalanine or tryptophan, so this is likely a read error. V and J are TRBV5-1 and TRBJ2-1, with unresolved D. From germline, CDR1 is SGHRS and CDR2 YFSETQ. The CDR3 length is 15 residues. Trimming removed 0 bases at V and 7 bases at J, with 14 bases between. CDR3 coding DNA: TGCGCCAGCAGCTTGGGGGTCTCTCGTGGGAATGAGCAGTTCTTA. Translation: CASSLGVSRGNEQFL.

In this sample, this clonotype turned up many times. The V gene is TRBV4-3, the J gene TRBJ2-3; either TRBD1 or TRBD2 may fit D (6 bases each). Germline V CDR1 and CDR2: LGHNA, YSLEER. V was cut by 1 base and J by 4 bases, with 12 bases left in between. CDR3 length: 15 amino acids. This CDR3 is CASSQGGAGADTQYF. The CDR3 bases are TGCGCCAGCAGCCAAGGGGGGGCCGGCGCAGATACGCAGTATTTT.

This clonotype was seen at least ten times. This chain connects TRBV20-1 to TRBJ2-7; TRBD2 matches at 7 bases. CDR3 length: 12 amino acids. V gave up 4 bases and J gave up 0 bases; unmatched junction bases: 0. The germline CDR1 and CDR2 sequences are DFQATT and SNEGSKA (reference sequence). CDR3 loop: CSATSGSYEQYF. The CDR3 DNA reads as TGCAGTGCTACTAGCGGCTCCTACGAGCAGTACTTC.

This clonotype was counted a few times. J is TRBJ1-3 and V is TRBV20-1; 9 bases line up with TRBD1. Trimming took 0 bases from V and 1 from J; bases not matched to a gene: 4. CDR1 and CDR2 (germline): DFQATT, SNEGSKA (reference sequence). The CDR3 loop spans 16 amino acids. The CDR3 bases are TGCAGTGCTAGAGATTGGGACAGGGAGTCTGGAAACACCATATATTTT. Amino acids: CSARDWDRESGNTIYF.